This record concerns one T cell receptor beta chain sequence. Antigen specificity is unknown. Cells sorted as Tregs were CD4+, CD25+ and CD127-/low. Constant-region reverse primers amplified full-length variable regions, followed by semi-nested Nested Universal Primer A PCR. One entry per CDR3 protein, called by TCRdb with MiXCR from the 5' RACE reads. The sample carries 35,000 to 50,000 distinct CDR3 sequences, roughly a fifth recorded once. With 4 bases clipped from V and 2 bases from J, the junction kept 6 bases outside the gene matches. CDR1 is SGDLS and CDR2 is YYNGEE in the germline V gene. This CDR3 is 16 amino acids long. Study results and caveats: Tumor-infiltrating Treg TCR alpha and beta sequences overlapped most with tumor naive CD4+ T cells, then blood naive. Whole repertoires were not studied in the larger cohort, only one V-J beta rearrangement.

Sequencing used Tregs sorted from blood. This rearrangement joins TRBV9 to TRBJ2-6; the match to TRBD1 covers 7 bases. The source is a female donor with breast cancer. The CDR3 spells CASSPNRGAGANVLTF. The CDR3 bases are TGTGCCAGCAGCCCAAACAGGGGAGCTGGGGCCAACGTCCTGACTTTC.